The 9 T cell receptor beta chains listed next were all sequenced from one sample in a study of neurological immune-mediated disorders. MiXCR, applied by TCRdb to the 5' RACE reads, yields one record per CDR3 protein. The sample records some 42,000 distinct CDR3 sequences, roughly 12% being singletons. The sequencing sample was made of CD4+ T cells from blood. The receptor set was obtained from a woman aged 25 to 39 with HTLV-1-associated myelopathy (HAM/TSP).

This clonotype was seen at least ten times. The chain has TRBV20-1 and TRBJ2-2, with D tentatively TRBD2 (6 bases). V lost 5 bases, J lost 0 bases, and 7 bases lay in between. The germline gives CDR1 DFQATT, CDR2 SNEGSKA (reference sequence). CDR3 length: 13 amino acids. The DNA for the CDR3 is TGCAGTGCTCGCGGGACGAACACCGGGGAGCTGTTTTTT. Translated: CSARGTNTGELFF.

This clonotype has ten or more counts. This could be a read error, since a much larger clone is one nucleotide away. The V and J genes are TRBV20-1 and TRBJ2-2, with D unclear. Trimming shortened V by 2 bases and J by 2 bases, and 3 bases separated the two germline ends. CDR1 is DFQATT and CDR2 is SNEGSKA in the germline V gene (reference sequence). This CDR3 contains 12 residues. The CDR3 coding sequence is TGCAGTGCTAGACTAAACACCGGGGAGCTGTTTTTT. This gives the protein CSARLNTGELFF.

This clonotype was counted many times. The V and J genes are TRBV4-1 and TRBJ1-5; D gene ambiguous. The V end lost 1 base, the J end lost 6 bases, and 10 bases lay between the germline ends. The CDR3 extends over 14 amino acids. Germline CDR1 and CDR2: MGHRA and YSYEKL. The CDR3 region is CASSQVDGSQPQHF. CDR3 nucleotide sequence: TGCGCCAGCAGCCAAGTTGACGGGTCTCAGCCCCAGCATTTT.

This clonotype was observed at least ten times. This chain links TRBV5-1 with TRBJ1-1; D possibly corresponds to TRBD1 (6 bases). Germline-derived CDR1 and CDR2 are SGHRS and YFSETQ. CDR3 length: 16 residues. V was pared by 0 bases and J by 3 bases, with 15 bases between. CDR3 nucleotides: TGCGCCAGCAGCTTGGATCTCCGACAGGTACACACTGAAGCTTTCTTT. It translates to CASSLDLRQVHTEAFF.

This clonotype was found many times. The rearrangement uses TRBV12-3 or TRBV12-4 and TRBJ2-1, with D uncertain. V lost 1 base and J lost 12, with 16 bases in between. The CDR3 runs 14 residues. The CDR3 region has the DNA TGTGCCAGCAGTTTAGTCGACTTAGGACGTGGGCAGTTCTTC. It encodes CASSLVDLGRGQFF.

This clonotype was observed at least ten times. This chain uses TRBV3-1 with TRBJ1-2; weak D call: TRBD1 (5 bases). CDR1 is LGHDT and CDR2 is YNNKEL in the germline V gene (reference sequence). Trimming cost V 2 bases and J 5 bases, with 6 bases left between them. There are 12 residues in the CDR3. CDR3 protein: CASSQQGYGYTF. The CDR3 DNA sequence: TGTGCCAGCAGCCAACAGGGATATGGCTACACCTTC.

J is TRBJ1-1 and V is TRBV18; 8 bases are a match to TRBD1. Trimming removed 4 bases from V and 7 bases from J; junction bases left unmatched: 5. The CDR3 consists of 13 residues. CDR1 is KGHSH, CDR2 LQKENI, per germline. The CDR3 region is CASSRGQANEAFF. In DNA form, the CDR3 reads TGTGCCAGCTCACGGGGACAGGCCAATGAAGCTTTCTTT. Full variable domain (remainder filled in from reference TRBV18 and TRBJ1-1): NAGVMQNPRHLVRRRGQEARLRCSPMKGHSHVYWYRQLPEEGLKFMVYLQKENIIDESGMPKERFSAEFPKEGPSILRIQQVVRGDSAAYFCASSRGQANEAFFGQGTRLTVV.

At least ten counts were recorded for this clonotype. The chain combines TRBV7-9 with TRBJ1-4, with TRBD1 matching 7 bases. The CDR3 runs 15 residues. The germline V gene encodes CDR1 SEHNR and CDR2 FQNEAQ (reference sequence). J lost 2 bases, V lost 5 bases, and 5 bases had no gene match. In DNA, the CDR3 is TGTGCCAGCAGCGGGCGGGGACAGACTAATGAAAAACTGTTTTTT. Translation gives CASSGRGQTNEKLFF.

The chain has TRBV20-1 and TRBJ2-3; D remains unclear. CDR1 is DFQATT, CDR2 SNEGSKA, per germline (reference sequence). The CDR3 length is 15 residues. Trimming took off 0 bases at V and 2 bases at J, with 12 bases between the two ends. DNA of the CDR3: TGCAGTGCTAGAGATTTTTCCAGAACCACAGATACGCAGTATTTT. It yields the protein CSARDFSRTTDTQYF.